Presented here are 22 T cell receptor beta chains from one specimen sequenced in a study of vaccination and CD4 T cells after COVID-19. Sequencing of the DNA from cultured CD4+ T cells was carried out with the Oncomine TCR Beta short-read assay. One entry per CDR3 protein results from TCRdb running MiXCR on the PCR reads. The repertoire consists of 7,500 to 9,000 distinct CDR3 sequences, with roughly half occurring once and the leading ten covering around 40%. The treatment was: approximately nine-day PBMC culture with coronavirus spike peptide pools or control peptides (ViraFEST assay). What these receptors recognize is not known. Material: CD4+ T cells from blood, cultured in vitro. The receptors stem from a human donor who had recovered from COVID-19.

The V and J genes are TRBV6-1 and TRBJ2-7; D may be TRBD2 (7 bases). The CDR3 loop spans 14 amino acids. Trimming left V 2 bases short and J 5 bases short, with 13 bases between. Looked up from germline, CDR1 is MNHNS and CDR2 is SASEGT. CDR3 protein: CASSEPGGTHEQYF. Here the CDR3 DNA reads TGTGCCAGCAGTGAACCGGGGGGCACCCACGAGCAGTACTTC.

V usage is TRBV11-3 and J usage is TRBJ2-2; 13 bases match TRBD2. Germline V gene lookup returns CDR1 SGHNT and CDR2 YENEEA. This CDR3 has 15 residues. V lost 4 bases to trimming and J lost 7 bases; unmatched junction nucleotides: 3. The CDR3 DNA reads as TGTGCCAGCAGCTCTAGACTAGCGGGAGGCGGGGAGCTGTTTTTT. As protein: CASSSRLAGGGELFF.

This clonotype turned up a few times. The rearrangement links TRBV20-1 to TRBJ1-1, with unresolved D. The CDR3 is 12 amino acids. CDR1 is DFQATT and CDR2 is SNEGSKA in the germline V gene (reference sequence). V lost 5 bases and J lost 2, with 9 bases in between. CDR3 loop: CSALDGNTEAFF. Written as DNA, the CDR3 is TGCAGTGCTCTGGACGGTAACACTGAAGCTTTCTTT.

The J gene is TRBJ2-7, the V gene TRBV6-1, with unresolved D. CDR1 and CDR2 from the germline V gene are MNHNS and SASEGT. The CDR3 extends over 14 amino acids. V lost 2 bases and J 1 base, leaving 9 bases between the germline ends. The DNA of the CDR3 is TGTGCCAGCAGTGAACAATGGTTTTCCTACGAGCAGTACTTC. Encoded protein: CASSEQWFSYEQYF.

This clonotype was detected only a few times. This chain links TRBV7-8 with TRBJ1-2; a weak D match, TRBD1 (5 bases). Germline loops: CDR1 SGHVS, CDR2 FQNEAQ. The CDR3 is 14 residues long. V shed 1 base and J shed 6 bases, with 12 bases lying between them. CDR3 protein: CASSLVISGHGYTF. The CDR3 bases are TGTGCCAGCAGCTTAGTCATTTCGGGGCATGGCTACACCTTC.

DNA for the CDR3: TGTGCCACCTCTTCCACGCGGGGAGAGACCCAGTACTTC. It encodes CATSSTRGETQYF. The V and J genes are TRBV24-1 and TRBJ2-5; D is perhaps TRBD2 (6 bases). V lost 9 bases and J lost 4, with 14 bases in between. There are 13 residues in the CDR3. Germline V CDR1 and CDR2: KGHDR, SFDVKD.

The CDR3 loop is CATRDEALAGVSTDTQYF. As DNA, the CDR3 is TGTGCCACCAGAGATGAGGCACTAGCGGGAGTCAGTACAGATACGCAGTATTTT. The J gene is TRBJ2-3, the V gene TRBV15; 11 bases are a match to TRBD2. V was pared by 6 bases and J by 3 bases, with 14 bases of the junction left unmatched. CDR1 LNHNV and CDR2 YYDKDF come from the germline V gene (reference sequence). The CDR3 extends over 18 amino acids.

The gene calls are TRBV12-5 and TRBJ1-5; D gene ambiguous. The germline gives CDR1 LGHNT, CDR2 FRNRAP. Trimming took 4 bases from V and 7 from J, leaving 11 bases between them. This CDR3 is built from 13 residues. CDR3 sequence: CASGSERVQPQHF. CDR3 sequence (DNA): TGTGCTAGTGGTTCAGAAAGGGTCCAGCCCCAGCATTTT. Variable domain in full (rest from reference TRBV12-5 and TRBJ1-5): DARVTQTPRHKVTEMGQEVTMRCQPILGHNTVFWYRQTMMQGLELLAYFRNRAPLDDSGMPKDRFSAEMPDATLATLKIQPSEPRDSAVYFCASGSERVQPQHFGDGTRLSIL.

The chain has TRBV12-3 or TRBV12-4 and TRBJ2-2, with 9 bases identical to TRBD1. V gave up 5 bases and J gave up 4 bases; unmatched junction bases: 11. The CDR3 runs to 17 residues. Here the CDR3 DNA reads TGTGCCAGCAGTATGCTACCCGGACAGGGGAGCACCGGGGAGCTGTTTTTT. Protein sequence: CASSMLPGQGSTGELFF.

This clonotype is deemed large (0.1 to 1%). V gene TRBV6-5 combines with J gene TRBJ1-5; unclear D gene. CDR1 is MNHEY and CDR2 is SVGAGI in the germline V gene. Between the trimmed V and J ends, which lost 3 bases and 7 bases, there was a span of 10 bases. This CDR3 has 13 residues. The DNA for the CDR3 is TGTGCCAGCAGTTATGACCGGATCCAGCCCCAGCATTTT. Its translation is CASSYDRIQPQHF.

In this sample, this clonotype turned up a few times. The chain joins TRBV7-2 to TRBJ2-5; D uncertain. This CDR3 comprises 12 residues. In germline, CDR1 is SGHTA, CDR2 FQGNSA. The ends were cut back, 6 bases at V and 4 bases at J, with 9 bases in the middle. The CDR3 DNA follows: TGTGCCAGCAGTAGAACGAGAGAGACCCAGTACTTC. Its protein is CASSRTRETQYF.

The CDR3 loop reads CASSLGGAGNTEAFF. The CDR3 DNA is TGTGCCAGCAGTTTAGGAGGGGCGGGGAACACTGAAGCTTTCTTT. The genes are TRBV12-3 or TRBV12-4 and TRBJ1-1, with D maybe TRBD1 (5 bases). This CDR3 has 15 amino acids. The V and J ends lost 1 base and 1 base respectively, with 10 bases between them.

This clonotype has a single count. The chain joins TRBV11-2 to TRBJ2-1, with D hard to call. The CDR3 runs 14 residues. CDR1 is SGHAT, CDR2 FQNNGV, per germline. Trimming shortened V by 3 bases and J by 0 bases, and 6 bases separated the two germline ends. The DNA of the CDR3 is TGTGCCAGCAGCTTCATGCTCTCCTACAATGAGCAGTTCTTC. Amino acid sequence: CASSFMLSYNEQFF.

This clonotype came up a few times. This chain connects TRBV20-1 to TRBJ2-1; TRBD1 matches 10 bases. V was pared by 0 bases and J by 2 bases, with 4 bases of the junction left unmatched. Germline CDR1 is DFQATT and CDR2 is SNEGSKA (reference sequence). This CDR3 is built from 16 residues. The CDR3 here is CSARDIGQGAYNEQFF. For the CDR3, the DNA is TGCAGTGCTAGAGATATCGGACAGGGGGCCTACAATGAGCAGTTCTTC.

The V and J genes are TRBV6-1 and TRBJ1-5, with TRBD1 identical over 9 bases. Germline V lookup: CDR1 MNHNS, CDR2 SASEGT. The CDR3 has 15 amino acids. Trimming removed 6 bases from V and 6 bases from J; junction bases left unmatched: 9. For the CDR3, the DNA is TGTGCCAGCAGAGGGACAGGGACGCTGGGTCAGCCCCAGCATTTT. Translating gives CASRGTGTLGQPQHF.

In DNA, the CDR3 is TGTGCCAGCAGCTTTCGGACAGGGTTTAGCACAGATACGCAGTATTTT. Protein product: CASSFRTGFSTDTQYF. The chain uses TRBV11-1 and TRBJ2-3, with 8 bases that match TRBD1. The V segment lost 3 bases and the J segment 0 bases; nucleotides outside the gene matches: 5. The germline gives CDR1 SGHAT, CDR2 FQDESV (reference sequence). This CDR3 spans 16 amino acids.

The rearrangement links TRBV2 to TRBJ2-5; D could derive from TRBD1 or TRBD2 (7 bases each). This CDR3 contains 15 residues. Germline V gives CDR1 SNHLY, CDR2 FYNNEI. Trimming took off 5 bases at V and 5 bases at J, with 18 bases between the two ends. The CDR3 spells CASSREGYRGETQYF. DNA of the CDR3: TGTGCCAGCAGTAGGGAGGGGTACAGGGGCGAGACCCAGTACTTC.

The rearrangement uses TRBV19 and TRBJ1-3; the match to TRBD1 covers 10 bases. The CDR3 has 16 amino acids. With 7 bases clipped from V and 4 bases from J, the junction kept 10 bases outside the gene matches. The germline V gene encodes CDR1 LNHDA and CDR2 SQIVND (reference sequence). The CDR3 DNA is TGTGCCAGTAATCCGGGACAGGGGTTCGCGGGAAACACCATATATTTT. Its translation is CASNPGQGFAGNTIYF.

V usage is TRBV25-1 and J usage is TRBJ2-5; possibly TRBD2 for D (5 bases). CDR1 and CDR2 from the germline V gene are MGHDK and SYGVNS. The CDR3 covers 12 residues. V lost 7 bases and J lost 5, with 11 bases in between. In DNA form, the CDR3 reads TGTGCCAGCACCCGGGGTGTGGAGACCCAGTACTTC. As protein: CASTRGVETQYF.

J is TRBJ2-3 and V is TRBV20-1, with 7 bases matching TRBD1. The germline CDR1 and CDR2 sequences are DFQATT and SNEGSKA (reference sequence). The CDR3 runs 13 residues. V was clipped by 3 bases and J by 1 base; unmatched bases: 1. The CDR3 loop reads CSASTGGTDTQYF. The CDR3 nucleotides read TGCAGTGCTAGCACAGGGGGCACAGATACGCAGTATTTT.

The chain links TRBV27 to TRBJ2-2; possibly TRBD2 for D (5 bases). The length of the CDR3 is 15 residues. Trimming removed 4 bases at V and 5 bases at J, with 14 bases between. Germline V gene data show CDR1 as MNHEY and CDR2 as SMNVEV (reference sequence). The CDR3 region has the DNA TGTGCCAGCAGTTCGCCGTTGGAGGATACCGGGGAGCTGTTTTTT. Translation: CASSSPLEDTGELFF.

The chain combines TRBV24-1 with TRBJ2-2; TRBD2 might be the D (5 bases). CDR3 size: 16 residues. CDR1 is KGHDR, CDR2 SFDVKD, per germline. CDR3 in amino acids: CATKERTRENTGELFF. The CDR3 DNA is TGTGCTACGAAGGAAAGGACCCGGGAGAACACCGGGGAGCTGTTTTTT.